These 19 T cell receptor beta chains were sequenced from one sample in a study of Ad26.COV2.S vaccination and SARS-CoV-2 variants (dated by TCRdb to the early 2020s). Per the publication, the treatment or condition label means: about 20 received Ad26.COV2.S at low or high dose, single or two shots; 5 received placebo; per-sample allocation not given. For vaccine and placebo recipients, repertoires were sequenced using samples collected on day 63 after the first injection. The receptor library was made with the immunoSEQ multiplex PCR assay. TCRdb holds this immuneACCESS table with in-frame rearrangements only. Some clones are missing; in checked studies, unresolved V genes explain under half, and the rest has no known cause. Present in this sample are approximately 350,000 clones, around 87% of which were seen just once. Around 3.5% of the sample goes to the ten largest clones. The material was peripheral blood, obtained in a trial of Ad26.COV2.S vaccine versus placebo. Every receptor here comes from a person between 18 and 60 years old who received the Ad26.COV2.S COVID-19 vaccine or a placebo.

J is TRBJ1-6 and V is TRBV6-6, with TRBD1 identical over 8 bases. After removal of 2 bases from V and 10 bases from J, the junction contained 4 bases not matched to a gene. CDR1 and CDR2 from the germline V gene are MNHNY and SVGAGI (reference sequence). The CDR3 length is 14 residues. CDR3 in amino acids: CASSYGQGESPLHF. The CDR3 DNA reads as TGTGCCAGCAGTTACGGACAGGGAGAATCACCCCTCCACTTT.

This sequence joins TRBV2 and TRBJ2-5; D is perhaps TRBD1 (7 bases). Germline V gene lookup returns CDR1 SNHLY and CDR2 FYNNEI. Trimming took 6 bases from V and 9 from J, leaving 20 bases between them. This CDR3 comprises 14 residues. The CDR3 DNA reads as TGTGCCAGCAGAAAGGGACAGCCCAGGGGGGCCCAGTACTTC. The encoded protein is CASRKGQPRGAQYF.

The chain has TRBV7-3 and TRBJ1-2, with TRBD1 matching 8 bases. Germline values: CDR1 SGHTA, CDR2 FQGTGA. This CDR3 spans 17 amino acids. The V segment lost 4 bases and the J segment 2 bases; nucleotides outside the gene matches: 12. The CDR3 protein is CASSSVYVGQANYGYTF. The CDR3 bases are TGTGCCAGCAGCTCCGTTTACGTGGGACAGGCAAACTATGGCTACACCTTC.

J is TRBJ1-3 and V is TRBV5-6, with D maybe TRBD1 (5 bases). The CDR3 extends over 14 amino acids. Germline V lookup: CDR1 SGHDT, CDR2 YYEEEE. V was shortened by 2 bases and J by 2 bases, with 8 bases between the two germline ends. The CDR3 region is CASSFGGAGNTIYF. CDR3 coding DNA: TGTGCCAGCAGCTTCGGGGGAGCTGGAAACACCATATATTTT.

The chain joins TRBV30 to TRBJ1-2; TRBD1 is a possible D gene (5 bases). CDR1 and CDR2 (germline): GTSNPN, SVGIG (reference sequence). This CDR3 is built from 15 residues. Between the trimmed V and J ends, which lost 4 bases and 1 base, there was a span of 16 bases. The CDR3 sequence: CAWINVAGFNYGYTF. The CDR3 DNA is TGTGCCTGGATCAACGTGGCAGGGTTTAACTATGGCTACACCTTC.

J is TRBJ2-3 and V is TRBV9, with TRBD1 matching over 7 bases. CDR1 is SGDLS and CDR2 is YYNGEE in the germline V gene. V dropped 4 bases and J dropped 0; count of bases not matched to a gene: 8. The CDR3 is 16 amino acids. As DNA, the CDR3 is TGTGCCAGCAGCAAATGGGACAGATCTAGCACAGATACGCAGTATTTT. Amino acid sequence: CASSKWDRSSTDTQYF.

This rearrangement joins TRBV5-8 to TRBJ2-5, with D possibly TRBD2 on 6 matching bases. Germline V lookup: CDR1 SGHTS, CDR2 YDEGEE. This CDR3 has 14 residues. Trimming removed 4 bases at V and 5 bases at J, with 15 bases between. CDR3 region: CASSPWGVEETQYF. As DNA, the CDR3 is TGTGCCAGCAGCCCGTGGGGGGTTGAGGAGACCCAGTACTTC. Filled out from reference TRBV5-8 and TRBJ2-5, the complete variable domain reads EAGVTQSPTHLIKTRGQQATLRCSPISGHTSVYWYQQALGLGLQFLLWYDEGEERNRGNFPPRFSGRQFPNYSSELNVNALELEDSALYLCASSPWGVEETQYFGPGTRLLVL.

V and J are TRBV19 and TRBJ2-1; 9 bases agree with TRBD1. The junction had 5 bases not matched to a gene; V was cut back by 9 bases and J by 5 bases. The CDR3 spans 13 residues. Germline values: CDR1 LNHDA, CDR2 SQIVND (reference sequence). CDR3 sequence (DNA): TGTGCCAGCATGGGACAGGGACACAATGAGCAGTTCTTC. Amino acid sequence: CASMGQGHNEQFF.

The V call is TRBV5-1, the J call TRBJ2-2; 8 bases map to TRBD1. Germline V gene lookup returns CDR1 SGHRS and CDR2 YFSETQ. V shed 6 bases, J shed 1 base, and the junction held 11 bases outside the gene matches. This CDR3 contains 17 residues. The CDR3 DNA reads TGCGCCAGCATCGCCTCGGTCGGGACAGGGAACACCGGGGAGCTGTTTTTT. It codes for CASIASVGTGNTGELFF.

With regard to this clone: The identical CDR3 is also encoded by other nucleotide sequences in the sample. CDR3: CASSIGTGGITEAFF. As DNA, the CDR3 is TGTGCCAGTAGCATCGGGACAGGGGGGATTACTGAAGCTTTCTTT. The rearrangement joins TRBV19 to TRBJ1-1; 11 nucleotides match TRBD1. CDR1 and CDR2 (germline): LNHDA, SQIVND (reference sequence). This CDR3 spans 15 amino acids. V lost 6 bases, J lost 5 bases, and 8 bases stayed unmatched.

This rearrangement joins TRBV2 to TRBJ2-1; no definite D call. V was pared by 1 base and J by 13 bases, with 11 bases between. There are 12 residues in the CDR3. CDR1 SNHLY and CDR2 FYNNEI come from the germline V gene. The CDR3 coding sequence is TGTGCCAGCAGTGAAGGGCTGACGGAACAGTTCTTC. This gives the protein CASSEGLTEQFF.

V usage is TRBV2 and J usage is TRBJ1-3; a possible D gene is TRBD1 (5 bases). The V gene's germline CDR1 is SNHLY and CDR2 FYNNEI. The V and J ends lost 3 bases and 0 bases respectively, with 9 bases between them. The length of the CDR3 is 15 residues. The CDR3 region has the DNA TGTGCCAGCAGTGATAGACAGAGCTCTGGAAACACCATATATTTT. Translating it yields CASSDRQSSGNTIYF.

This chain's CDR3 is CASSLEPQGGWIYGYTF. The DNA of the CDR3 is TGCGCCAGCAGCTTGGAACCTCAAGGGGGCTGGATTTATGGCTACACCTTC. The chain employs TRBV5-1 and TRBJ1-2; 7 bases align to TRBD1. Germline values: CDR1 SGHRS, CDR2 YFSETQ. This CDR3 comprises 17 residues. V was pared by 0 bases and J by 5 bases, with 13 bases of the junction left unmatched.

The V gene is TRBV5-6, the J gene TRBJ1-5; 7 positions match TRBD1. The germline V gene has CDR1 SGHDT and CDR2 YYEEEE. CDR3 length: 19 residues. Trimming cost V 0 bases and J 6 bases; bases outside gene matches: 18. The CDR3 DNA is TGTGCCAGCAGCTTGGGTGGAGTTCTCCGGCAGGGGGTAGGTCAGCCCCAGCATTTT. Its translation is CASSLGGVLRQGVGQPQHF.

The gene calls are TRBV5-4 and TRBJ1-2; D remains ambiguous. The ends were cut back, 2 bases at V and 2 bases at J, with 10 bases in the middle. The CDR3 loop spans 14 amino acids. Germline V CDR1 and CDR2: SGHNT, YYREEE (reference sequence). The CDR3 sequence is CASSFGGLNYGYTF. CDR3 nucleotides: TGTGCCAGCAGCTTTGGAGGGCTCAACTATGGCTACACCTTC.

The V call is TRBV6-4, the J call TRBJ2-1, with 11 nucleotides matching TRBD2. Trimming at V came to 3 bases and at J to 9 bases, leaving 7 bases not matched to a gene. CDR1 and CDR2 (germline): MRHNA, SNTAGT. The CDR3 runs to 15 residues. The CDR3 region has the DNA TGTGCCAGCAGTGAGTTAGCGGGGGGGCAGGGTGAGCAGTTCTTC. This encodes CASSELAGGQGEQFF.

CDR3 protein: CASIRGPNTGELFF. The CDR3 coding sequence is TGTGCCAGCATCAGGGGACCGAACACCGGGGAGCTGTTTTTT. The rearrangement joins TRBV7-8 to TRBJ2-2; the D gene is possibly TRBD1 (6 bases). V was shortened by 7 bases and J by 0 bases, with 9 bases between the two germline ends. Germline V gene sequence: CDR1 SGHVS, CDR2 FQNEAQ. This CDR3 contains 14 residues. The whole variable domain, remainder taken from reference TRBV7-8 and TRBJ2-2, is GAGVSQSPRYKVAKRGQDVALRCDPISGHVSLFWYQQALGQGPEFLTYFQNEAQLDKSGLPSDRFFAERPEGSVSTLKIQRTQQEDSAVYLCASIRGPNTGELFFGEGSRLTVL.

The chain is built from TRBV4-1 and TRBJ2-5, with 14 bases aligning to TRBD2. This CDR3 comprises 19 residues. The V gene's germline CDR1 is MGHRA and CDR2 YSYEKL. The junction had 9 bases not matched to a gene; V was cut back by 0 bases and J by 3 bases. CDR3 amino acids: CASSQEQRLAGGAEETQYF. The CDR3 region has the DNA TGCGCCAGCAGCCAAGAACAGCGACTAGCGGGGGGGGCTGAAGAGACCCAGTACTTC.

This CDR3 reads CASSLGPWGEQFF. The CDR3 bases are TGTGCCAGCAGTTTGGGGCCTTGGGGTGAGCAGTTCTTC. The chain links TRBV27 to TRBJ2-1; D is perhaps TRBD1 (5 bases). V was cut by 3 bases and J by 9 bases, with 12 bases left in between. The germline V gene has CDR1 MNHEY and CDR2 SMNVEV (reference sequence). The CDR3 loop spans 13 amino acids.